These 14 T cell receptor beta chains were all obtained from the same sample, sequenced in a study of T cell repertoires in cytomegalovirus infection. TCRdb re-analysed the reads in MiXCR, keeping a single row per CDR3 protein. Among approximately 400,000 distinct CDR3 sequences listed, about a third were seen once. Sequencing used PBMCs. Receptors were obtained from a human donor in good health (CMV status not recorded). Some clones in this sample may be carry-over from other donors' samples.

This clonotype was counted a few times. The rearrangement uses TRBV4-1 and TRBJ2-6; the match to TRBD1 covers 8 bases. J gave up 0 bases and V 8 bases, and 3 bases lay outside the gene matches. This CDR3 is 15 amino acids long. Per germline, CDR1 MGHRA and CDR2 YSYEKL. DNA for the CDR3: TGCGCCAGCCGCACAGGGGGCTCTGGGGCCAACGTCCTGACTTTC. Translation: CASRTGGSGANVLTF.

The chain has TRBV7-9 and TRBJ1-1, with a weak D call TRBD1 (6 bases). V was pared by 5 bases and J by 10 bases, with 17 bases between. The CDR3 totals 13 residues. Germline-derived CDR1 and CDR2 are SEHNR and FQNEAQ (reference sequence). The DNA of the CDR3 is TGTGCCAGCAGCAACGACAGGTTTTTTGCAGCTTTCTTT. This sequence encodes CASSNDRFFAAFF. The variable domain in full, completed from reference TRBV7-9 and TRBJ1-1, reads DTGVSQNPRHKITKRGQNVTFRCDPISEHNRLYWYRQTLGQGPEFLTYFQNEAQLEKSRLLSDRFSAERPKGSFSTLEIQRTEQGDSAMYLCASSNDRFFAAFFGQGTRLTVV.

This chain uses TRBV7-2 with TRBJ1-3, with D possibly TRBD1 on 6 matching bases. This CDR3 has 15 residues. The germline CDR1 and CDR2 sequences are SGHTA and FQGNSA. Deletions cut 7 bases from V and 0 bases from J, with 13 bases between. In DNA form, the CDR3 reads TGTGCCAGCAACGAACAGGGCACCTCTGGAAACACCATATATTTT. It yields the protein CASNEQGTSGNTIYF.

This clonotype showed up just a few times. The rearrangement joins TRBV20-1 to TRBJ2-3; 9 nucleotides align to TRBD1. CDR3 length: 14 amino acids. Per the germline V gene, CDR1 is DFQATT and CDR2 is SNEGSKA (reference sequence). V shed 5 bases and J 6 bases; nucleotides not matched to a gene: 9. The CDR3 region is CSAGGDRVTDTQYF. In nucleotides, the CDR3 is TGCAGTGCTGGGGGGGACAGGGTAACTGATACGCAGTATTTT.

This chain joins TRBV19 and TRBJ2-7, with D possibly TRBD1 on 6 matching bases. Looked up from germline, CDR1 is LNHDA and CDR2 is SQIVND (reference sequence). The CDR3 is made up of 16 amino acids. V lost 4 bases, J lost 2 bases, and 18 bases lay in between. The CDR3 is CASSRSSRGSTYEQYF. The DNA of the CDR3 is TGTGCCAGTAGTAGGTCTAGCAGGGGCTCAACCTACGAGCAGTACTTC.

CDR3 protein: CASKGDIPNEKLFF. CDR3 nucleotide sequence: TGTGCCAGCAAAGGAGACATACCCAATGAAAAACTGTTTTTT. The chain couples TRBV2 to TRBJ1-4; D not resolved. CDR3 size: 14 residues. Trimming took off 7 bases at V and 5 bases at J, with 14 bases between the two ends. Looked up from germline, CDR1 is SNHLY and CDR2 is FYNNEI.

With respect to this clonotype: This may be a read error: a much more frequent sequence differs by one nucleotide. The chain employs TRBV7-3 and TRBJ2-2; 7 bases fit TRBD2. Germline assignment: CDR1 SGHTA and CDR2 FQGTGA. The CDR3 has 17 residues. CDR3 loop: CASSPIAGPATTGALFF. In DNA form, the CDR3 reads TGTGCCAGCAGCCCGATAGCGGGCCCCGCTACTACCGGGGCGCTGTTTTTT.

The chain combines TRBV7-6 with TRBJ2-7; 14 bases are shared with TRBD2. Trimming took 1 base from V and 0 from J; bases not matched to a gene: 5. The CDR3 is 18 residues long. CDR1 SGHVS and CDR2 FNYEAQ come from the germline V gene. CDR3 region: CASSLGGTSGGSSYEQYF. The CDR3 DNA follows: TGTGCCAGCAGCTTAGGGGGGACTAGCGGGGGTAGCTCCTACGAGCAGTACTTC.

Details on this clonotype: No conserved phenylalanine or tryptophan ends this CDR3, so it is likely a read error. The chain couples TRBV6-5 to TRBJ1-2; D is possibly TRBD1 (6 bases). V was trimmed by 2 bases and J by 8 bases, leaving 21 bases between them. This CDR3 has 16 amino acids. Looked up from germline, CDR1 is MNHEY and CDR2 is SVGAGI. CDR3 DNA: TGTGCCAGCAGTTACACCCCCGGGGGGGGCTCGCGGGGCTACACCTTA. Translated, it gives CASSYTPGGGSRGYTL.

Concerning this clonotype itself: Compared with germline, one end of the junction differs, possibly owing to a read error. The chain uses TRBV20-1 and TRBJ2-5; 11 nucleotides match TRBD2. This CDR3 has 17 residues. Germline V CDR1 and CDR2: DFQATT, SNEGSKA (reference sequence). The CDR3 sequence is CSARDGPGTSGIEAQYF. The CDR3, as DNA: TGCAGTGCTAGAGATGGGCCCGGGACTAGCGGCATAGAGGCCCAGTACTTC.

With respect to this clonotype: Being one base from a much bigger clone, this may be a read error. The rearrangement links TRBV7-4 to TRBJ1-4, with a weak D call TRBD1 (5 bases). Germline assignment: CDR1 SGHVT and CDR2 SQSDAQ. The CDR3 is made up of 14 amino acids. The CDR3 DNA follows: TGTGTCAGCAGCTCTCCAGGGAGTAATGAAAAACTGTTTTTT. Translated: CVSSSPGSNEKLFF.

Notes on this clonotype: This may arise from a read error, as a much more abundant clone is one base away. The V call is TRBV7-8, the J call TRBJ2-7; D is perhaps TRBD1 or TRBD2 (5 bases each). V was pared by 0 bases and J by 9 bases, with 21 bases between. Germline values: CDR1 SGHVS, CDR2 FQNEAQ. This CDR3 is built from 16 residues. This chain's CDR3 is CASSLAGRDPSRGQYF. Here the CDR3 DNA reads TGTGCCAGCAGCTTAGCGGGCCGGGACCCTTCGAGGGGGCAGTACTTC.

The chain links TRBV27 to TRBJ2-1; D unresolved. The CDR3 has 14 residues. Between the trimmed V and J ends, which lost 4 bases and 3 bases, there was a span of 10 bases. From germline, CDR1 is MNHEY and CDR2 SMNVEV (reference sequence). This chain's CDR3 is CASSSDGYYNEQFF. The CDR3 nucleotides are TGTGCCAGCAGTTCTGACGGTTACTACAATGAGCAGTTCTTC.

This clonotype came up a few times. The chain recombines TRBV12-3 or TRBV12-4 with TRBJ1-1; the D is unclear. This CDR3 comprises 11 residues. The ends were cut back, 8 bases at V and 1 base at J, with 5 bases in the middle. CDR3 region: CASPGNTEAFF. DNA for the CDR3: TGTGCCAGCCCAGGGAACACTGAAGCTTTCTTT.